This T cell receptor beta chain was observed in a study of blood T cell repertoires in COVID-19. Study in general: Specimens from acute and convalescent COVID-19 originated in the United States, Italy and Spain. PBMCs, B-cell-depleted T cells, or T cells were the source of the cDNA or gDNA that made up the material.

Sequenced by immunoSEQ multiplex PCR; TCRdb stores in-frame clones only, minus some. The data show around 150,000 clones, 75% to 90% seen once. Germline V gene sequence: CDR1 SQVTM, CDR2 ANQGSEA. Trimming cost V 4 bases and J 5 bases, with 17 bases left between them. CDR3 length equals 14 residues. V gene TRBV29-1 combines with J gene TRBJ1-1, with TRBD1 as a possible D gene (6 bases). This clonotype was obtained from a man in his fifties or sixties with active COVID-19. The sample comprised peripheral blood. The CDR3 sequence: CSVGGGPEATEAFF. In DNA, the CDR3 is TGCAGCGTTGGCGGGGGGCCCGAGGCGACTGAAGCTTTCTTT.